A selection of T cell receptor beta chains follows, all from one sample in a study of post-analysis software for immune sequencing data. TCRdb re-called the PCR reads with MiXCR, one entry per CDR3 protein. The sample records around 400,000 distinct CDR3 sequences, about 40% being singletons. Source material: blood. The source of these receptors is a girl between 2 and 10 years old with multiple sclerosis. Both conserved end residues are part of each CDR3. The D gene is left open where the match is weak. Clone sizes are given selectively: once, few, many, or a class where the clone is expanded.

j_call clone_size v_call d_call cdr3_nt cdr3_aa
TRBJ2-3 . TRBV5-1 TRBD2 TGCGCCAGCAGACCTGGACTAGCGGGGGGGATAGATACGCAGTATTTT CASRPGLAGGIDTQYF
TRBJ2-7 many TRBV29-1 TRBD1 TGCAGCGTTTGGACAGGGAACTCCTACGAGCAGTACTTC CSVWTGNSYEQYF
TRBJ2-7 few TRBV28 . TGTGCCAGCATCCAGACAGGCTCCCCCTACGAGCAGTACTTC CASIQTGSPYEQYF
TRBJ2-7 . TRBV20-1 . TGCAGTGCTAGAGATGTGAACGAGCAGTACTTC CSARDVNEQYF
TRBJ1-4 few TRBV10-3 . TGTGCCATCAGAGAATCGGGACGGGAGAATGAAAAACTGTTTTTT CAIRESGRENEKLFF
TRBJ1-5 . TRBV19 . TGTGCCAGTAGTGACTCGGGAAGGGGGTCGGCTAGCAATCAGCCCCAGCATTTT CASSDSGRGSASNQPQHF
TRBJ1-1 few TRBV10-3 . TGTGCCATCAGTGAGTCAGTACGGCTTGAAGCTTTCTTT CAISESVRLEAFF
TRBJ2-1 . TRBV20-1 TRBD2 TGCAGTGCTAGAATCCCAGGGACTAGCCGCCGCTCCTACAATGAGCAGTTCTTC CSARIPGTSRRSYNEQFF
TRBJ2-1 few TRBV12-3/TRBV12-4 . TGTGCCAGCAGTCCACAACCAGGATTAAGCTCCTACAATGAGCAGTTCTTC CASSPQPGLSSYNEQFF
TRBJ2-1 few TRBV20-1 . TGCAGTGCTCCAGGGTACAATGAGCAGTTCTTC CSAPGYNEQFF
TRBJ2-7 few TRBV28 . TGTGCCAGCAGTCACGCGGGCAGCGGGGAGCAGTACTTC CASSHAGSGEQYF
TRBJ2-1 few TRBV12-3/TRBV12-4 . TGTGCCAGCAGTCAGTTACAGAACCCCCTCAAGGAGCAGTTCTTC CASSQLQNPLKEQFF
TRBJ2-2 . TRBV7-2 TRBD2 TGTGCCAGCAGCTGGACTAGCGGGGGCCCCGGGGAGCTGTTTTTT CASSWTSGGPGELFF
TRBJ2-1 . TRBV6-2/TRBV6-3 TRBD2 TGTGCCAGCGGATTACTAGCGGGAGGGCCCTCCTACAATGAGCAGTTCTTC CASGLLAGGPSYNEQFF
TRBJ2-5 . TRBV6-1 TRBD2 TGTGCCAGCAGTGAACTAGCGGGAGCTGGGGAGACCCAGTACTTC CASSELAGAGETQYF
TRBJ2-6 few TRBV5-1 TRBD1 TGCGCCAGCAGCTCCGACGGGACAGGGTCTGGGGCCAACGTCCTGACTTTC CASSSDGTGSGANVLTF
TRBJ2-1 . TRBV5-1 . TGCGCCAGCAACTTCCATAGGGACTTCTCCTACAATGAGCAGTTCTTC CASNFHRDFSYNEQFF
TRBJ2-1 . TRBV7-2 TRBD1 TGTGCCAGCAGCTTGGACAGGGGGTGGAATGAGCAGTTCTTC CASSLDRGWNEQFF
TRBJ2-1 . TRBV5-1 . TGCGCCAGCAGCTTCAACAGGCAGATGGATGAGCAGTTCTTC CASSFNRQMDEQFF
TRBJ2-7 . TRBV5-1 TRBD1 TGCGCCAGCAAGATCCAGGGGGACCCCTACGAGCAGTACTTC CASKIQGDPYEQYF
TRBJ1-5 once TRBV20-1 . TGCAGTGCTAGAGATACCGGCTCCCCCAATCAGCCCCAGCATTTT CSARDTGSPNQPQHF
TRBJ2-5 few TRBV4-1 TRBD2 TGCGCCAGCAGCCAAGATCGACTAGCGGGGAGGACCCAGTACTTC CASSQDRLAGRTQYF
TRBJ1-6 . TRBV20-1 . TGCAGTGCCAGGCTCCCTCCAGGGGATTCACCCCTCCACTTT CSARLPPGDSPLHF
TRBJ1-2 . TRBV12-3/TRBV12-4 . TGTGCCAGCAGTTTAACCGGGTACGGTGGCTACACCTTC CASSLTGYGGYTF
TRBJ2-3 few TRBV9 . TGTGCCAGCAGCGCCACTATGATGAGGTCGACAGATACGCAGTATTTT CASSATMMRSTDTQYF
TRBJ1-5 . TRBV10-3 . TGTGCCATCAGTGCGGGACTTCCTAGCAATCAGCCCCAGCATTTT CAISAGLPSNQPQHF
TRBJ2-5 few TRBV6-5 . TGTGCCAGCAGTTACTGGGATGGAGGTGGAGAGACCCAGTACTTC CASSYWDGGGETQYF
TRBJ2-5 once TRBV12-3/TRBV12-4 . TGTGCCAGCAGGCCCTTGACTACAAACCAAGAGACCCAGTACTTC CASRPLTTNQETQYF
TRBJ1-6 . TRBV7-9 . TGTGCCAGCAGCGCCGGGACACTCTATAATTCACCCCTCCACTTT CASSAGTLYNSPLHF
TRBJ1-5 . TRBV3-1 . TGTGCCAGCAGCCAAGGACAGAATCAGCCCCAGCATTTT CASSQGQNQPQHF
TRBJ2-7 . TRBV18 TRBD1 TGTGCCAGCTCACACGGGACAGTTGGTTCCTACGAGCAGTACTTC CASSHGTVGSYEQYF
TRBJ1-2 . TRBV29-1 TRBD1 TGCAGCGTTGACGCTAGGGACAGGGGGCCCCCCGGCTACACCTTC CSVDARDRGPPGYTF
TRBJ2-2 few TRBV6-5 . TGTGCCAGCATCGGGGATCGGGTTACCGGGGAGCTGTTTTTT CASIGDRVTGELFF
TRBJ2-7 . TRBV9 . TGTGCCAGCAGCGTAGGTCCGGGGGAATACGAGCGGTACTTC CASSVGPGEYERYF
TRBJ1-4 . TRBV21-1 . TGTGCCAGCAGCAAAGGGGACCGCCACAATGAAAAACTGTTTTTT CASSKGDRHNEKLFF
TRBJ1-5 . TRBV5-1 . TGTGCCAGCTCACCGAGTGGCAATCAGCCCCAGCATTTT CASSPSGNQPQHF
TRBJ2-3 . TRBV5-1 . TGCGCCAGCGAGACTCCACCTGGGTCCGATACGCAGTATTTT CASETPPGSDTQYF
TRBJ2-1 few TRBV10-3 . TGTGCCATCAGTGAGATAGCCGCCTACAATGAGCAGTTCTTC CAISEIAAYNEQFF
TRBJ2-1 . TRBV5-1 . TGCGCCAGCAGCGGAAAAGCGGGCAGCTCCTACAATGAGCAGTTCTTC CASSGKAGSSYNEQFF
TRBJ2-3 . TRBV20-1 TRBD2 TGCAGTGGCACGTCACGGGCTAGCGGCCCAGATACGCAGTATTTT CSGTSRASGPDTQYF
TRBJ2-5 . TRBV15 . TGTGCCACCAGCAGAGATCCTGGCAGGGGCCAAGAGACCCAGTACTTC CATSRDPGRGQETQYF
TRBJ2-7 . TRBV5-1 . TGCGCCAGCAGCTTGGGACAGTGGACCTACGAGCAGTACTTC CASSLGQWTYEQYF
TRBJ2-1 many TRBV6-1 . TGTGCCAGCAGGAACCTCCCGGACGGGTTGAATGAGCAGTTCTTC CASRNLPDGLNEQFF
TRBJ2-5 . TRBV20-1 TRBD1 TGCAGTGCTAGAGGCCCCTGGACAGGGACCTATGAGCAGTACTTC CSARGPWTGTYEQYF
TRBJ2-5 few TRBV28 . TGTGCCAGCAGTTTTCTGGCCCTCCAAGAGACCCAGTACTTC CASSFLALQETQYF
TRBJ2-7 . TRBV28 . TGTGCCAGCAGTTTATGGGGCAGGACAGACTACGAGCAGTACTTC CASSLWGRTDYEQYF
TRBJ1-2 . TRBV7-2 . TGTGCCAGCAGCTTAGGAAAAGTCAGGGTCAGTCTCTATGGCTACACCTTC CASSLGKVRVSLYGYTF
TRBJ2-5 . TRBV7-2 . TGTGCCAGCAGCTTAGGGGTGGGGGTTGTAGAGACCCGGTACTTC CASSLGVGVVETRYF
TRBJ2-7 . TRBV28 . TGTGCCAGCAGCCTCGGACCCGGGCGGGGCTCCTACGAGCAGTACTTC CASSLGPGRGSYEQYF
TRBJ2-7 . TRBV29-1 . TGCAGCGTTGGGGGGCGGGAGAGGTTCGAGCAGTACTTC CSVGGRERFEQYF
TRBJ2-1 . TRBV5-6 TRBD2 TGTGCCAGCAGCTGGGGACTAGCGGGCACTGAGCAGTTCTTC CASSWGLAGTEQFF
TRBJ2-1 . TRBV19 TRBD2 TGTGCCAGTAGTATAGTACGGACTAGGAGTTACAATGAGCAGTTCTTC CASSIVRTRSYNEQFF
TRBJ1-2 . TRBV6-5 . TGTGCCAGCAGTTACTCACAGGCGATGGGGGCTAGCTATGGCTACACCTTC CASSYSQAMGASYGYTF
TRBJ2-4 few TRBV28 TRBD1 TGTGCCAGCAGTTTATTTCCCCGGGACAGGGGCGAGAACATTCAGTACTTC CASSLFPRDRGENIQYF
TRBJ2-1 many TRBV29-1 . TGCAGCGCCCAGTCAGGGGTTGGTGAGCAGTTCTTC CSAQSGVGEQFF